This TCR beta chain was recorded in a study of blood T cell repertoires in COVID-19. Turning to the study itself: Both acute and convalescent COVID-19 samples were obtained from the United States, Italy and Spain. In each case, the material was cDNA or gDNA derived from T cells, B-cell-depleted T cells, or PBMCs.

This clone was seen a few times. Study processing details: Reference gene primer amplification gave nucleated cell count estimates. This table comes from immunoSEQ multiplex PCR, and its TCRdb copy is limited to in-frame clones, with some not included. V and J calls and clone size are copied from that table; D and trimming were computed from the DNA. Here the sample spans about 210,000 clones, 82% being singletons. The sequencing sample was made of peripheral blood. The sequence derives from a woman in her forties with acute or convalescent COVID-19.

Written as DNA, the CDR3 is TGTGCCTGGAGTGTACTAGCGGCCACGGGAGAGCAGTACTTC. It specifies CAWSVLAATGEQYF. This sequence joins TRBV30 and TRBJ2-7; 8 nucleotides agree with TRBD2. Trimming took 0 bases from V and 7 from J; bases not matched to a gene: 8. This CDR3 has 14 residues. Germline V gene data show CDR1 as GTSNPN and CDR2 as SVGIG (reference sequence).